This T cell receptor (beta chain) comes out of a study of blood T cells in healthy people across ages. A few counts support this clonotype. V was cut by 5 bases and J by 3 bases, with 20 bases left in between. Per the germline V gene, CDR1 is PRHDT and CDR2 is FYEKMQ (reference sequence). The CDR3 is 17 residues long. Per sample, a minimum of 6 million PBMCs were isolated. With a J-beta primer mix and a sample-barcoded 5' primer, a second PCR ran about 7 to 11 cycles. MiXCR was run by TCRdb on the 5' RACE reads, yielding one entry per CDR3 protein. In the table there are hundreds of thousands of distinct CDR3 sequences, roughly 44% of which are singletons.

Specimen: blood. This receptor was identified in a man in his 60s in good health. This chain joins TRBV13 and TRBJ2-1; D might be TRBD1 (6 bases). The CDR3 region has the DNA TGTGCCAGCAGCCCAGATTTAGGGACAACCGACTACAATGAGCAGTTCTTC. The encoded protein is CASSPDLGTTDYNEQFF.